Presented here are 3 T cell receptor beta chains from one specimen sequenced in a study of T cell responses to AZD1222 COVID-19 vaccine. Here immunoSEQ multiplex PCR was the method, and the copy in TCRdb shows in-frame clones only, minus some. The sample consists of 140,000 to 150,000 clones, more than 70% of them appearing once. Specimen: peripheral blood, collected on day 0 of AZD1222 vaccination. All receptors come from an adult in good health.

The chain employs TRBV11-2 and TRBJ1-4; 9 bases map to TRBD1. The germline V gene has CDR1 SGHAT and CDR2 FQNNGV. This CDR3 has 18 amino acids. The J segment lost 3 bases and the V segment lost 3 bases, leaving 11 bases of the junction unmatched. For the CDR3, the DNA is TGTGCCAGCAGCTTTCTTCCGGGACAGGGACCATCTAATGAAAAACTGTTTTTT. It is translated as CASSFLPGQGPSNEKLFF. Filled out from reference TRBV11-2 and TRBJ1-4, the complete variable domain reads EAGVAQSPRYKIIEKRQSVAFWCNPISGHATLYWYQQILGQGPKLLIQFQNNGVVDDSQLPKDRFSAERLKGVDSTLKIQPAKLEDSAVYLCASSFLPGQGPSNEKLFFGSGTQLSVL.

The chain joins TRBV5-4 to TRBJ2-3; D is perhaps TRBD1 or TRBD2 (5 bases each). Deletions cut 2 bases from V and 0 bases from J, with 13 bases between. Germline V CDR1 and CDR2: SGHNT, YYREEE (reference sequence). The CDR3 totals 16 residues. The CDR3 sequence: CASSFPQGVSTDTQYF. The CDR3, as DNA: TGTGCCAGCAGCTTCCCCCAGGGAGTTAGCACAGATACGCAGTATTTT.

The chain links TRBV2 to TRBJ1-2, with a possible D match to TRBD1 (6 bases). Germline V gene sequence: CDR1 SNHLY, CDR2 FYNNEI. Trimming took off 10 bases at V and 8 bases at J, with 11 bases between the two ends. The CDR3 has 10 residues. This chain's CDR3 is CAIGQRGYTF. For the CDR3, the DNA is TGTGCCATCGGACAGCGCGGCTACACCTTC.